The rows below give T cell receptor beta chains drawn from one sample of a study of cytomegalovirus exposure and HLA in healthy donors. The data were produced by immunoSEQ multiplex PCR, yet TCRdb's version contains in-frame clones alone and is incomplete. The sample lists about 250,000 clones, 65% to 85% seen once, with about 2.2% in the top ten. Material for sequencing was PBMCs. The receptors shown here come from a female donor in good health and CMV-seronegative. The CDR3 runs from the conserved cysteine through the conserved F or W. Each record gives: clone size, D gene, V gene, J gene, CDR3 DNA, CDR3 protein. A D gene is named only where the DNA matches it firmly. Size values are once, few and many counts, or a class for expanded clones, and some rows have none.

NA,NA,TRBV5-1,TRBJ2-7,TGCGCCAGCAGCTCGGAGGGACTTAGTTCCTACGAGCAGTACTTC,CASSSEGLSSYEQYF
NA,NA,TRBV7-3,TRBJ2-1,TGTGCCAGCAGCTTAGTCTGGTCTAGCCCCCTTCTGAGTGGTGAGCAGTTCTTC,CASSLVWSSPLLSGEQFF
once,NA,TRBV28,TRBJ1-6,TGTGCCAGCAGTTACGGTCACCCCCTCCACTTT,CASSYGHPLHF
NA,TRBD1,TRBV7-8,TRBJ1-2,TGTGCCAGCAGCTTAGCGCAGACAGGGGGAGGCTACACCTTC,CASSLAQTGGGYTF
NA,TRBD1,TRBV7-8,TRBJ2-3,TGTGCCAGCAGTCAGGGGGACAAGCCAAGCACAGATACGCAGTATTTT,CASSQGDKPSTDTQYF
NA,NA,TRBV19,TRBJ1-1,TGTGCCAGTAGTATAGGAGGAGGGGAAGCTTTCTTT,CASSIGGGEAFF
NA,NA,TRBV7-3,TRBJ2-1,TGTGCCAGCAGCTCCACCGGGGGTACCTTCCCCTACAATGAGCAGTTCTTC,CASSSTGGTFPYNEQFF
once,TRBD1,TRBV18,TRBJ1-5,TGTGCCAGCTCGTCTCCGGGACAGGGGGCGAGGTGGAATCAGCCCCAGCATTTT,CASSSPGQGARWNQPQHF
once,TRBD1,TRBV6-1,TRBJ1-1,TGTGCCAGCAGTCATATCCGGACAGGGAACACTGAAGCTTTCTTT,CASSHIRTGNTEAFF
NA,TRBD1,TRBV16,TRBJ2-5,TGTGCCAGCAGCCGGACAGGGATGGACCAGTACTTC,CASSRTGMDQYF
NA,NA,TRBV25-1,TRBJ2-1,TGTGCCAGCAGTGGACCTCAGGGAAACCTTTACAATGAGCAGTTCTTC,CASSGPQGNLYNEQFF
NA,NA,TRBV2,TRBJ2-5,TGTGCCAGCAGTCTCAATGACAGAAAAGAGACCCAGTACTTC,CASSLNDRKETQYF
NA,TRBD1,TRBV29-1,TRBJ2-1,TGCAGCGTTGAAGATTTCGGGACAGGGGGTGGCCGGGAGCAGTTCTTC,CSVEDFGTGGGREQFF
NA,TRBD1,TRBV14,TRBJ2-3,TGTGCCAGCAGCCAAGACCGGTACAGGGGTTTAGCTGTTGCGCAGTATTTT,CASSQDRYRGLAVAQYF
few,TRBD1,TRBV7-8,TRBJ2-7,TGTGCCAGCAGCTCCCCGACAGGGGGCTACGAGCAGTACTTC,CASSSPTGGYEQYF
NA,NA,TRBV7-9,TRBJ1-1,TGTGCCAGCAGGGGGGGTCAAGTGAACACTGAAGCTTTCTTT,CASRGGQVNTEAFF
NA,TRBD2,TRBV5-1,TRBJ2-7,TGCGCCAGTCGGTGGGGGGAGCGGGGAACCTACGAGCAGTACTTC,CASRWGERGTYEQYF
NA,NA,TRBV13,TRBJ1-2,TGTGCCAGCAGCATAGGCCGGTATGGCTACACCTTC,CASSIGRYGYTF
NA,NA,TRBV28,TRBJ1-4,TGTGCCAGCAGTTTATCCTCCCCCCACTGGGAAAAACTGTTTTTT,CASSLSSPHWEKLFF
NA,TRBD2,TRBV5-1,TRBJ2-1,TGCGCCAGCAACCCCACTAGCGGGAGCTACAATGAGCAGTTCTTC,CASNPTSGSYNEQFF
NA,TRBD2,TRBV6-5,TRBJ2-1,TGTGCCAGCAGTTCTAGCGGGAGAGGGAATGAGCAGTTCTTC,CASSSSGRGNEQFF
few,NA,TRBV5-1,TRBJ2-1,TGCGCCAGCAGCTTGGCCACGCGGACACCCTACAATGAGCAGTTCTTC,CASSLATRTPYNEQFF